This T cell receptor (beta chain) appears in the sequencing data of a study of blood T cell repertoires in COVID-19. Overall study: Some COVID-19 samples were acute and others convalescent; all came from the United States, Italy and Spain.

The CDR3 sequence is 17 residues long. The V segment lost 2 bases and the J segment 0 bases; nucleotides outside the gene matches: 4. In germline, CDR1 is SGHTA, CDR2 FQGTGA. Assay: immunoSEQ multiplex PCR; the TCRdb copy retains only in-frame clones and omits some. This table has about 220,000 clones, 80% to 90% appearing once. This clone has only a few counts. Cohort allocation depended upon clinical history that participants reported. Source material: PBMCs or T cells enriched from blood (not recorded which). This TCR was sampled from a woman between 18 and 30 years old in a cohort exposed to, infected with or recovered from COVID-19 (not recorded which). The J gene is TRBJ2-6, the V gene TRBV7-3; TRBD1 matches 7 bases. This chain's CDR3 is CASSLGGQNSGANVLTF. In DNA form, the CDR3 reads TGTGCCAGCAGCTTAGGGGGACAGAACTCTGGGGCCAACGTCCTGACTTTC.